The 11 T cell receptor beta chains presented below share a single source sample, sequenced in a study of radiotherapy plus CTLA-4 blockade in lung cancer. The protocol was immunoSEQ multiplex PCR, while the TCRdb copy is restricted to in-frame clones and leaves out a portion. The table has 81,000 or so clones, approximately 86% seen once; the top ten hold 0.87%. The sample in question was peripheral blood, obtained from a patient treated with radiotherapy plus ipilimumab. The origin of the receptors is a human donor with non-small cell lung cancer who had stable disease on radiotherapy plus ipilimumab.

The rearrangement links TRBV9 to TRBJ2-3; 14 bases match TRBD2. CDR3 length: 17 residues. The germline V gene encodes CDR1 SGDLS and CDR2 YYNGEE. The V gene end was trimmed by 4 bases and the J gene end by 0 bases; junction bases not matched to a gene: 4. This CDR3 reads CASSTGLAGGSTDTQYF. For the CDR3, the DNA is TGTGCCAGCAGCACCGGACTAGCGGGGGGTAGCACAGATACGCAGTATTTT.

The chain recombines TRBV6-5 with TRBJ2-2; D remains unclear. Per germline, CDR1 MNHEY and CDR2 SVGAGI. The V end was cut by 2 bases, the J end by 0 bases, with 4 bases between. CDR3 length equals 14 residues. As DNA, the CDR3 is TGTGCCAGCAGTTACACGGCGAACACCGGGGAGCTGTTTTTT. It specifies CASSYTANTGELFF.

The chain uses TRBV11-3 and TRBJ2-5, with 7 positions matching TRBD2. After removal of 1 base from V and 2 bases from J, the junction contained 4 bases not matched to a gene. Germline V CDR1 and CDR2: SGHNT, YENEEA. The CDR3 totals 15 residues. The CDR3 nucleotides read TGTGCCAGCAGCTTAGGCGGGACTAAACAAGAGACCCAGTACTTC. Translating gives CASSLGGTKQETQYF. The variable domain in full, with the rest retrieved from reference TRBV11-3 and TRBJ2-5, is EAGVVQSPRYKIIEKKQPVAFWCNPISGHNTLYWYLQNLGQGPELLIRYENEEAVDDSQLPKDRFSAERLKGVDSTLKIQPAELGDSAVYLCASSLGGTKQETQYFGPGTRLLVL.

The chain carries TRBV27 and TRBJ2-7; the match to TRBD1 covers 7 bases. Unmatched junction bases numbered 7, after V lost 4 bases and J lost 4 bases. The CDR3 covers 14 residues. Germline lookup yields CDR1 MNHEY and CDR2 SMNVEV (reference sequence). DNA of the CDR3: TGTGCCAGCAGTTCCGTCGGGACAGCGTACGAGCAGTACTTC. Protein: CASSSVGTAYEQYF.

V and J are TRBV11-2 and TRBJ2-5; 8 bases line up with TRBD2. This CDR3 spans 15 amino acids. V was pared by 6 bases and J by 1 base, with 7 bases of the junction left unmatched. Germline CDR1 and CDR2: SGHAT and FQNNGV. The CDR3 loop is CASRFSGAAQETQYF. DNA for the CDR3: TGTGCCAGCAGGTTTAGCGGGGCAGCCCAAGAGACCCAGTACTTC. Full variable domain (outside the CDR3, taken from reference TRBV11-2 and TRBJ2-5): EAGVAQSPRYKIIEKRQSVAFWCNPISGHATLYWYQQILGQGPKLLIQFQNNGVVDDSQLPKDRFSAERLKGVDSTLKIQPAKLEDSAVYLCASRFSGAAQETQYFGPGTRLLVL.

In its sample, this clone was seen once. The chain recombines TRBV5-1 with TRBJ2-7; the D is unclear. Per germline, CDR1 SGHRS and CDR2 YFSETQ. V lost 1 base and J lost 3, with 11 bases in between. This CDR3 has 14 residues. The CDR3, as DNA: TGCGCCAGCAGCTTGTCCCTAACTGACTACGAGCAGTACTTC. Translation gives CASSLSLTDYEQYF.

This chain uses TRBV28 with TRBJ2-1, with D hard to call. The CDR3 spans 12 residues. Looked up from germline, CDR1 is MDHEN and CDR2 is SYDVKM. With 6 bases removed from V and 8 bases from J, the gap between germline ends came to 11 bases. The CDR3 DNA reads TGTGCCAGCAGGCTGACGCGGTATGAGCAGTTCTTC. Protein product: CASRLTRYEQFF.

The chain is built from TRBV19 and TRBJ2-1, with a tentative D call TRBD2 (6 bases). The germline CDR1 and CDR2 sequences are LNHDA and SQIVND (reference sequence). Trimming left V 3 bases short and J 0 bases short, with 12 bases between. The CDR3 consists of 16 residues. The CDR3 protein is CASSMLAGSSYNEQFF. For the CDR3, the DNA is TGTGCCAGTAGTATGCTGGCGGGGAGCTCCTACAATGAGCAGTTCTTC. Drawing the rest from reference TRBV19 and TRBJ2-1, the complete variable domain is DGGITQSPKYLFRKEGQNVTLSCEQNLNHDAMYWYRQDPGQGLRLIYYSQIVNDFQKGDIAEGYSVSREKKESFPLTVTSAQKNPTAFYLCASSMLAGSSYNEQFFGPGTRLTVL.

The chain employs TRBV29-1 and TRBJ2-3, with D possibly matching TRBD2 (7 bases). The germline V and J ends were trimmed by 6 bases and 0 bases, with 13 bases remaining between them. CDR1 and CDR2 (germline): SQVTM, ANQGSEA. The CDR3 has 14 residues. CDR3 loop: CSVTGGPSTDTQYF. Here the CDR3 DNA reads TGCAGCGTCACCGGGGGGCCTAGCACAGATACGCAGTATTTT.

This sequence joins TRBV2 and TRBJ2-5; maybe TRBD2 (7 bases). The V end lost 6 bases, the J end lost 0 bases, and 17 bases lay between the germline ends. Germline CDR1 is SNHLY and CDR2 is FYNNEI. This CDR3 is 16 amino acids long. The CDR3 sequence is CASRGGASMYQETQYF. DNA for the CDR3: TGTGCCAGCAGGGGGGGGGCTAGCATGTACCAAGAGACCCAGTACTTC.

J is TRBJ2-2 and V is TRBV7-8, with 15 bases fitting TRBD2. CDR1 is SGHVS, CDR2 FQNEAQ, per germline. V was pared by 4 bases and J by 4 bases, with 13 bases of the junction left unmatched. This CDR3 is 20 amino acids long. The CDR3, as DNA: TGTGCCAGCAGCTCCCTGCCCGGGACTAGCGGGAGGACCCGCACCGGGGAGCTGTTTTTT. Protein: CASSSLPGTSGRTRTGELFF.